The present TCR beta chain was sequenced within a study of T cells after yellow fever vaccination. Study background: Each low-cell-number fraction was prepared by means of SMART-Seq v4 Ultra Low Input. Whole-study results and caveats: Most clones from primary vaccination were detected again post-booster (approximately 96% CD4, roughly 90% CD8). Weaker overall, the secondary response nonetheless peaked faster (day 5 versus 15).

The authors made TCR cDNA by 5'RACE template switching, adding a universal primer site and UMIs. TCRdb reprocessed the 5' RACE reads via MiXCR and lists one record per CDR3 protein. The sample shows about 320,000 distinct CDR3 sequences, approximately 11% of them seen only once. In its sample, this clonotype was seen a few times. Antigen: not known. Germline CDR1 is MNHEY and CDR2 is SVGAGI. V trimming: 5 bases; J trimming: 15 bases; junction bases outside the gene matches: 14. The CDR3 is 15 residues long. The sequenced sample was CD4+ T cells sorted from PBMCs, obtained 45 days after the yellow fever booster vaccination. This receptor was obtained from a man aged 18 to 29 who received the YFV17D yellow fever vaccine. The chain joins TRBV6-5 to TRBJ2-1; 12 bases are shared with TRBD2. The CDR3 nucleotides read TGTGCCAGCAGTCAACCCGCTAGCGGGGGGGCGGGGCGGTTCTTC. Its protein is CASSQPASGGAGRFF.